This T cell receptor beta chain is from a study of blood T cell repertoires in COVID-19. Study summary: The United States, Italy and Spain supplied acute and convalescent COVID-19 samples. Sample material is recorded as cDNA or gDNA derived from T cells, B-cell-depleted T cells, or PBMCs.

Trimming cost V 4 bases and J 1 base, with 11 bases left between them. The CDR3 totals 15 residues. The germline gives CDR1 SGHRS, CDR2 YFSETQ. In the original workflow: Quantification of nucleated cells was approximated via reference gene primer amplification. Produced via immunoSEQ multiplex PCR; TCRdb's table is partial and in-frame only. The DNA was the basis for D and trimming; V, J and clone size are from that table. The top ten clones hold 4.5% of a sample with some 110,000 clones, about four fifths of them seen once. The chain employs TRBV5-1 and TRBJ2-2, with D perhaps TRBD1 (6 bases). The clonotype originates from a woman aged 70-85 years with acute or convalescent COVID-19. The sequencing sample was made of peripheral blood. In nucleotides, the CDR3 is TGCGCCAGCAGCCCCGGACAGAGGAACACCGGGGAGCTGTTTTTT. Amino acid sequence: CASSPGQRNTGELFF.